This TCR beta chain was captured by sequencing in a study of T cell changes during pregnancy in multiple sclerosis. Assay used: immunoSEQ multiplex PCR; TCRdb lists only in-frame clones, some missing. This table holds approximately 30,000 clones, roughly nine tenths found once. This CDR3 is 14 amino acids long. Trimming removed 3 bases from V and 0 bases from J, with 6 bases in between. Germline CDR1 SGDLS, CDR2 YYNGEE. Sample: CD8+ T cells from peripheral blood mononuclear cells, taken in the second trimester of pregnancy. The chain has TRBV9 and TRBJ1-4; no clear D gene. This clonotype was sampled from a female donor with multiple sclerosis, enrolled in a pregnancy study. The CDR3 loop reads CASSATATNEKLFF. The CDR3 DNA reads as TGTGCCAGCAGCGCCACAGCAACTAATGAAAAACTGTTTTTT.